A selection of T cell receptor beta chains follows, all from one sample in a study of blood T cell repertoires in COVID-19. The table came from immunoSEQ multiplex PCR; TCRdb's copy has only in-frame clones and leaves some out. The table lists roughly 380,000 clones, 85% of them singletons. Sequenced material: peripheral blood. All receptors come from a woman under 30 with acute or convalescent COVID-19. CDR3s include the opening cysteine and the closing phenylalanine or tryptophan. Each record gives: J gene, V gene, clone size, D gene, CDR3 protein, CDR3 DNA. D genes are given only for firm matches. Size values are once, few and many counts, or a class for expanded clones, and some rows have none.

TRBJ1-5,TRBV27,.,.,CASSLADNNQPQHF,TGTGCCAGCAGTTTAGCCGACAACAATCAGCCCCAGCATTTT
TRBJ2-7,TRBV14,.,.,CASHHGPVKGCEQYF,TGTGCCAGTCATCATGGGCCGGTAAAGGGGTGCGAGCAGTACTTC
TRBJ1-1,TRBV11-2,.,.,CASSLEWGVDTEAFF,TGTGCCAGCAGCTTAGAGTGGGGCGTGGACACTGAAGCTTTCTTT
TRBJ1-1,TRBV5-1,.,TRBD1,CASSSGTGSQNTEAFF,TGCGCCAGCAGCTCTGGGACAGGGTCTCAGAACACTGAAGCTTTCTTT
TRBJ2-7,TRBV24-1,.,.,CATSDGQFSSYEQYF,TGTGCCACCAGTGATGGACAGTTTAGCTCCTACGAGCAGTACTTC
TRBJ2-3,TRBV7-3,.,.,CASSLRGGQRATDTQYF,TGTGCCAGCAGCTTAAGAGGTGGCCAGAGGGCCACAGATACGCAGTATTTT
TRBJ1-1,TRBV6-5,once,.,CASSRGGTEAFF,TGTGCCAGCAGCAGGGGAGGGACTGAAGCTTTCTTT
TRBJ1-4,TRBV28,.,.,CASSSDGYPPEGKLFF,TGTGCCAGCAGTTCTGATGGGTACCCCCCTGAGGGAAAACTGTTTTTT
TRBJ1-1,TRBV5-6,.,.,CASSLWQGTEAFF,TGTGCCAGCAGCTTGTGGCAGGGCACTGAAGCTTTCTTT
TRBJ2-3,TRBV7-3,.,TRBD1,CASSFAPFRQGETDTQYF,TGTGCCAGCAGCTTTGCCCCGTTTCGACAGGGGGAAACAGATACGCAGTATTTT
TRBJ2-6,TRBV6-2/TRBV6-3,once,TRBD2,CASSFRYGGSLDSGANVLTF,TGTGCCAGCAGTTTCCGCTACGGGGGGTCCTTAGACTCTGGGGCCAACGTCCTGACTTTC
TRBJ2-1,TRBV29-1,.,TRBD2,CSVSSGRAAYNEQFF,TGCAGCGTTTCAAGCGGGAGGGCCGCCTACAATGAGCAGTTCTTC
TRBJ2-3,TRBV2,.,.,CASSRGTDTQYF,TGTGCCAGCAGTCGGGGCACAGATACGCAGTATTTT
TRBJ2-1,TRBV25-1,.,.,CASKDRSYNEQFF,TGTGCCAGCAAAGACAGGTCCTACAATGAGCAGTTCTTC
TRBJ1-1,TRBV6-5,.,.,CASSRDEAFF,TGTGCCAGCAGTCGGGATGAAGCTTTCTTT
TRBJ2-3,TRBV7-6,.,TRBD2,CASSFAASGGPDTQYF,TGTGCCAGCAGCTTTGCGGCCAGCGGGGGACCCGATACGCAGTATTTT
TRBJ1-5,TRBV24-1,.,.,CATSRGVNQPQHF,TGTGCCACCAGTCGGGGGGTGAATCAGCCCCAGCATTTT
TRBJ1-1,TRBV27,once,.,CASSFGRANTEAFF,TGTGCCAGCAGTTTTGGGAGGGCGAACACTGAAGCTTTCTTT
TRBJ1-2,TRBV19,.,.,CASSQVNQPAYGYTF,TGTGCCAGTAGCCAGGTCAACCAACCGGCCTATGGCTACACCTTC
TRBJ2-2,TRBV7-9,.,.,CASAPLSGELFF,TGTGCCAGCGCTCCACTTAGCGGGGAGCTGTTTTTT
TRBJ1-5,TRBV30,.,.,CAWSDNWANSNQPQHF,TGTGCCTGGAGCGACAATTGGGCGAATAGCAATCAGCCCCAGCATTTT
TRBJ1-2,TRBV7-2,.,.,CASSPRTMDSRGYTF,TGTGCCAGCAGCCCACGGACAATGGATTCAAGAGGCTACACCTTC
TRBJ1-1,TRBV2,.,.,CANSRRGTEAFF,TGTGCCAACTCCCGACGAGGCACTGAAGCTTTCTTT
TRBJ2-5,TRBV6-5,.,TRBD1,CASSYQGPGGTQYF,TGTGCCAGCAGTTACCAGGGGCCAGGGGGGACCCAGTACTTC
TRBJ1-5,TRBV30,.,.,CAWNSYSNQPQHF,TGTGCCTGGAATAGTTATAGCAATCAGCCCCAGCATTTT
TRBJ2-1,TRBV28,.,.,CASSPRNEQFF,TGTGCCAGCAGTCCCCGGAATGAGCAGTTCTTC
TRBJ2-1,TRBV2,.,TRBD1,CASSSDRDNEQFF,TGTGCCAGCAGTTCGGACAGGGACAATGAGCAGTTCTTC
TRBJ2-7,TRBV7-2,.,.,CASSFRGQGSYEQYF,TGTGCCAGCAGCTTTAGAGGCCAGGGGAGTTACGAGCAGTACTTC
TRBJ2-5,TRBV6-5,.,.,CASSYEAGRRETQYF,TGTGCCAGCAGTTACGAAGCAGGGCGGCGGGAGACCCAGTACTTC
TRBJ2-7,TRBV6-1,.,.,CASSEHPPPGRVRYEQYF,TGTGCCAGCAGTGAACACCCGCCCCCGGGCAGGGTCCGCTACGAGCAGTACTTC
TRBJ1-2,TRBV7-9,once,.,CASSQEPGGALGYTF,TGTGCCAGCAGCCAAGAACCGGGGGGCGCTCTTGGCTACACCTTC
TRBJ1-1,TRBV7-2,.,TRBD1,CASSPRGLVTEAFF,TGTGCCAGCAGCCCCAGGGGGCTTGTCACTGAAGCTTTCTTT
TRBJ2-5,TRBV18,.,.,CASSPQQGQETQYF,TGTGCCAGCTCACCACAACAGGGCCAAGAGACCCAGTACTTC
TRBJ2-1,TRBV9,.,TRBD1,CASSVGGTGNNEQFF,TGTGCCAGCAGCGTAGGTGGGACAGGAAACAATGAGCAGTTCTTC
TRBJ2-7,TRBV5-1,.,.,CASSFLQGNAYEQYF,TGCGCCAGCAGCTTTCTCCAGGGCAATGCCTACGAGCAGTACTTC
TRBJ2-7,TRBV19,.,TRBD2,CASSEGGEQYF,TGTGCCAGTAGCGAGGGAGGGGAGCAGTACTTC
TRBJ1-1,TRBV20-1,few,.,CSATVNTEAFF,TGCAGTGCTACGGTTAACACTGAAGCTTTCTTT
TRBJ2-1,TRBV5-1,.,.,CASSITGKPTDEQFF,TGCGCCAGCAGCATCACAGGGAAGCCCACGGATGAGCAGTTCTTC
TRBJ2-3,TRBV12-5,.,TRBD2,CASGPGTSGSTDTQYF,TGTGCTAGTGGCCCCGGGACTAGCGGGAGCACAGATACGCAGTATTTT
TRBJ2-1,TRBV10-3,.,TRBD2,CAMGASGAYNEQFF,TGTGCCATGGGAGCTAGCGGGGCATACAATGAGCAGTTCTTC